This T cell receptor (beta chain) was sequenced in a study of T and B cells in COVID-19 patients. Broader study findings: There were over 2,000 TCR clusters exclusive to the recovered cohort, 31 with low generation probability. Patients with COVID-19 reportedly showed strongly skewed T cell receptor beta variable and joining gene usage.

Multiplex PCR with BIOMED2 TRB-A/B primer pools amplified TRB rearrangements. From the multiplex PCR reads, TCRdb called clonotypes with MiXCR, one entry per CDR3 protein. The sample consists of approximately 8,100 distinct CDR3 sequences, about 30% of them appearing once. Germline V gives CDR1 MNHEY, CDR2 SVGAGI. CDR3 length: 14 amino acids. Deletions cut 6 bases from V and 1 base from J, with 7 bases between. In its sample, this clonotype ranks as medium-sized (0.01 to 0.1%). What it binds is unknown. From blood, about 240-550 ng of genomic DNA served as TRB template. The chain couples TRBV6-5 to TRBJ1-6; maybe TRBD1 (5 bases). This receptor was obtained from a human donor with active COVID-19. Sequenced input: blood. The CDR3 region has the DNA TGTGCCAGCAGGAGGGGTTCCTATAATTCACCCCTCCACTTT. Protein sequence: CASRRGSYNSPLHF.